These 30 T cell receptor beta chains share one sample of origin, sequenced in a study of blood T cell repertoires in COVID-19 (dated by TCRdb to 2018 to 2020). The method was the immunoSEQ multiplex PCR assay. This is the immuneACCESS table as TCRdb keeps it, with only in-frame sequences that have V and J called. A part of the clones is gone; compared with another copy, unresolved V genes explain less than half, and the rest is unexplained. A total of 150,000 to 200,000 clones appear in this sample, around four fifths of them only once. Roughly 2.8% of the sample belongs to the ten largest clones. The sample comprised peripheral blood. These receptors originate from a woman at least 80 years old with active or convalescent COVID-19.

The chain uses TRBV5-1 and TRBJ1-2; D unresolved. Germline V gene sequence: CDR1 SGHRS, CDR2 YFSETQ. This CDR3 has 15 amino acids. V was clipped by 5 bases and J by 1 base, with 15 bases between them. CDR3 protein: CASRPQVELNYGYTF. The CDR3 coding sequence is TGCGCCAGCAGACCCCAGGTAGAGCTTAACTATGGCTACACCTTC. The full variable domain, completed using reference TRBV5-1 and TRBJ1-2, is KAGVTQTPRYLIKTRGQQVTLSCSPISGHRSVSWYQQTPGQGLQFLFEYFSETQRNKGNFPGRFSGRQFSNSRSEMNVSTLELGDSALYLCASRPQVELNYGYTFGSGTRLTVV.

CDR3 nucleotides: TGTGCCAGCAGCCCCCAGGGGGCCCGGTATGGCTACACCTTC. This encodes CASSPQGARYGYTF. V gene TRBV2 combines with J gene TRBJ1-2, with 8 bases lining up with TRBD1. This CDR3 has 14 residues. Germline trimming cut 6 bases from V and 5 bases from J; bases unmatched to any gene: 8. The germline V gene encodes CDR1 SNHLY and CDR2 FYNNEI.

This clone was counted a few times. V is TRBV18 and J is TRBJ1-6, with 8 positions matching TRBD1. Germline V CDR1 and CDR2: KGHSH, LQKENI. V was pared by 3 bases and J by 9 bases, with 10 bases of the junction left unmatched. This CDR3 spans 16 amino acids. CDR3 nucleotides: TGTGCCAGCTCACCCACGCCAGACAGGGGACGTTCACCCCTCCACTTT. It translates to CASSPTPDRGRSPLHF.

The chain carries TRBV28 and TRBJ2-3; 8 positions agree with TRBD2. V shed 2 bases and J 6 bases; nucleotides not matched to a gene: 7. The CDR3 is 15 amino acids. Germline lookup yields CDR1 MDHEN and CDR2 SYDVKM. The CDR3 DNA sequence: TGTGCCAGCAGTTTACGTCAGACTAGCGCCGATACGCAGTATTTT. It encodes CASSLRQTSADTQYF.

The chain carries TRBV6-2 or TRBV6-3 and TRBJ2-5, with 8 bases that match TRBD2. Trimming at V came to 0 bases and at J to 5 bases, leaving 5 bases not matched to a gene. The germline CDR1 and CDR2 sequences are MNHEY and SVGEGT. The CDR3 sequence is 15 residues long. The CDR3 spells CASSYSAAGEETQYF. The CDR3 bases are TGTGCCAGCAGTTACTCAGCAGCGGGGGAGGAGACCCAGTACTTC.

V gene TRBV2 combines with J gene TRBJ1-6; tentative D call: TRBD1 (5 bases). Trimming shortened V by 5 bases and J by 8 bases, and 13 bases separated the two germline ends. This CDR3 is built from 14 residues. Germline V CDR1 and CDR2: SNHLY, FYNNEI. CDR3 coding DNA: TGTGCCAGCAGTATTTCGGGGGTTGATTCACCCCTCCACTTT. Translating gives CASSISGVDSPLHF. Full variable domain (rest looked up from reference TRBV2 and TRBJ1-6): EPEVTQTPSHQVTQMGQEVILRCVPISNHLYFYWYRQILGQKVEFLVSFYNNEISEKSEIFDDQFSVERPDGSNFTLKIRSTKLEDSAMYFCASSISGVDSPLHFGNGTRLTVT.

This clone was counted a single time. The rearrangement links TRBV29-1 to TRBJ2-1; 9 bases fit TRBD1. Trimming at V came to 6 bases and at J to 8 bases, leaving 2 bases not matched to a gene. Per germline, CDR1 SQVTM and CDR2 ANQGSEA. The CDR3 is 11 amino acids. The CDR3 sequence is CSVGDRDEQFF. The CDR3 DNA is TGCAGCGTGGGGGACAGGGATGAGCAGTTCTTC.

This chain links TRBV27 with TRBJ1-2; D gene uncertain. The CDR3 contains 14 residues. V was clipped by 6 bases and J by 4 bases, with 15 bases between them. Germline lookup yields CDR1 MNHEY and CDR2 SMNVEV (reference sequence). The CDR3 region is CASSSLGETYGYTF. In nucleotides, the CDR3 is TGTGCCAGCAGCTCCCTTGGGGAGACCTATGGCTACACCTTC.

This sequence joins TRBV11-2 and TRBJ2-5; 11 bases fit TRBD2. The germline CDR1 and CDR2 sequences are SGHAT and FQNNGV. CDR3 length equals 15 residues. V lost 5 bases, J lost 4 bases, and 6 bases stayed unmatched. CDR3 residues: CASSQRLAGIETQYF. The CDR3 bases are TGTGCCAGCAGCCAAAGACTAGCGGGGATAGAGACCCAGTACTTC.

This clone was detected a few times. The chain employs TRBV5-8 and TRBJ1-5, with a possible D match to TRBD1 (6 bases). The CDR3 has 16 amino acids. Germline loops: CDR1 SGHTS, CDR2 YDEGEE. The germline V and J ends were trimmed by 5 bases and 3 bases, with 18 bases remaining between them. The CDR3 DNA reads TGTGCCAGCAGGCCACAGGGTAGGGGATCCAATCAGCCCCAGCATTTT. The encoded protein is CASRPQGRGSNQPQHF.

This chain uses TRBV28 with TRBJ1-2; 10 positions agree with TRBD1. Germline V gene data show CDR1 as MDHEN and CDR2 as SYDVKM. CDR3 length: 14 amino acids. V gave up 5 bases and J gave up 8 bases; unmatched junction bases: 8. CDR3 coding DNA: TGTGCCAGCAGTCCAATGGACAGGGGGAGAGGCTACACCTTC. Residues: CASSPMDRGRGYTF.

This chain links TRBV5-1 with TRBJ2-3; TRBD1 might be the D (6 bases). Germline V gives CDR1 SGHRS, CDR2 YFSETQ. Trimming left V 0 bases short and J 2 bases short, with 10 bases between. CDR3 length equals 15 residues. CDR3 region: CASSLGQAPTDTQYF. CDR3 nucleotide sequence: TGCGCCAGCAGCTTGGGACAGGCCCCCACAGATACGCAGTATTTT.

CDR3 sequence reads: CASSQQQGGDEQFF. CDR3 bases: TGCGCCAGCAGCCAACAACAGGGGGGGGATGAGCAGTTCTTC. V usage is TRBV4-1 and J usage is TRBJ2-1; D is possibly TRBD1 (8 bases). The CDR3 covers 14 residues. Trimming cost V 2 bases and J 8 bases, with 13 bases left between them. Germline V CDR1 and CDR2: MGHRA, YSYEKL.

This clone was counted a few times. V and J are TRBV4-1 and TRBJ1-5; no firm D call. This CDR3 is built from 16 residues. V shed 0 bases and J shed 9 bases, with 18 bases lying between them. CDR1 and CDR2 (germline): MGHRA, YSYEKL. The CDR3 region is CASSQDRLTGNWPQHF. DNA for the CDR3: TGCGCCAGCAGCCAAGATCGCCTGACGGGTAATTGGCCCCAGCATTTT.

The chain couples TRBV5-6 to TRBJ2-7, with D possibly being TRBD1 (5 bases). The V end lost 2 bases, the J end lost 0 bases, and 12 bases lay between the germline ends. From germline, CDR1 is SGHDT and CDR2 YYEEEE. The CDR3 spans 15 residues. CDR3 nucleotide sequence: TGTGCCAGCAGCTTTTACAGGTCCACCTCCTACGAGCAGTACTTC. It specifies CASSFYRSTSYEQYF.

This chain uses TRBV10-3 with TRBJ1-6, with a weak D call TRBD1 (5 bases). Germline assignment: CDR1 ENHRY and CDR2 SYGVKD. The ends were cut back, 9 bases at V and 3 bases at J, with 9 bases in the middle. The CDR3 has 13 residues. CDR3 amino acids: CAIKGDYNSPLHF. CDR3 bases: TGTGCCATTAAAGGGGACTATAATTCACCCCTCCACTTT.

This clone came up a few times. The chain carries TRBV11-2 and TRBJ1-5, with D unclear. Germline CDR1 SGHAT, CDR2 FQNNGV. The germline V and J ends were trimmed by 0 bases and 10 bases, with 16 bases remaining between them. The CDR3 sequence is 15 residues long. The CDR3: CASSLDHSQISPQHF. The DNA for the CDR3 is TGTGCCAGCAGCTTAGATCACAGCCAGATCAGCCCCCAGCATTTT.

The J gene is TRBJ1-1, the V gene TRBV10-3; no clear D. This CDR3 contains 12 residues. Per the germline V gene, CDR1 is ENHRY and CDR2 is SYGVKD. The germline V and J ends were trimmed by 6 bases and 1 base, with 6 bases remaining between them. The CDR3 sequence: CAIRRENTEAFF. For the CDR3, the DNA is TGTGCCATCAGGAGGGAGAACACTGAAGCTTTCTTT.

A single count supports this clone. V is TRBV2 and J is TRBJ2-5; D is possibly TRBD2 (7 bases). V was trimmed by 8 bases and J by 1 base, leaving 14 bases between them. The CDR3 is 14 amino acids. From germline, CDR1 is SNHLY and CDR2 FYNNEI. CDR3 DNA: TGTGCCAGCGGGGGGCGGGGGCGCCAAGAGACCCAGTACTTC. It specifies CASGGRGRQETQYF. Supplemented by reference TRBV2 and TRBJ2-5, the full variable domain reads EPEVTQTPSHQVTQMGQEVILRCVPISNHLYFYWYRQILGQKVEFLVSFYNNEISEKSEIFDDQFSVERPDGSNFTLKIRSTKLEDSAMYFCASGGRGRQETQYFGPGTRLLVL.

The CDR3 spells CASSGNGQDKLFF. The CDR3 DNA follows: TGTGCCAGCAGCGGGAACGGACAGGATAAGCTGTTTTTT. V gene TRBV7-9 combines with J gene TRBJ2-2; 7 positions match TRBD1. Germline loops: CDR1 SEHNR, CDR2 FQNEAQ (reference sequence). CDR3 length: 13 residues. V lost 5 bases, J lost 12 bases, and 9 bases stayed unmatched.

This chain joins TRBV6-5 and TRBJ1-1; 7 bases are a match to TRBD1. Per the germline V gene, CDR1 is MNHEY and CDR2 is SVGAGI. This CDR3 is 15 amino acids long. Trimming cost V 0 bases and J 5 bases; bases outside gene matches: 6. The CDR3 region is CASSYSNRGGTEAFF. CDR3 sequence (DNA): TGTGCCAGCAGTTACTCGAACAGGGGTGGGACTGAAGCTTTCTTT.

This rearrangement joins TRBV19 to TRBJ1-5; D might be TRBD1 (6 bases). CDR1 and CDR2 (germline): LNHDA, SQIVND (reference sequence). The V end lost 5 bases, the J end lost 1 base, and 12 bases lay between the germline ends. This CDR3 spans 15 amino acids. CDR3 in amino acids: CASSYRQASNQPQHF. The CDR3 region has the DNA TGTGCCAGTAGTTACCGACAGGCAAGCAATCAGCCCCAGCATTTT.

The CDR3 loop reads CASSLGQFSSGNTIYF. CDR3 coding DNA: TGTGCCAGCAGCTTGGGACAGTTCTCCTCTGGAAACACCATATATTTT. This sequence joins TRBV7-9 and TRBJ1-3; TRBD1 matches 7 bases. V lost 3 bases to trimming and J lost 0 bases; unmatched junction nucleotides: 5. The CDR3 covers 16 residues. Germline V gene sequence: CDR1 SEHNR, CDR2 FQNEAQ (reference sequence).

In nucleotides, the CDR3 is TGTGCCAGCAGCTTCAGCGGCTACGAGCAGTACTTC. It encodes CASSFSGYEQYF. This chain connects TRBV7-9 to TRBJ2-7; possibly TRBD2 for D (5 bases). Germline CDR1 reads SEHNR; CDR2 reads FQNEAQ (reference sequence). The CDR3 spans 12 residues. Trimming took 3 bases from V and 3 from J, leaving 6 bases between them.

The chain uses TRBV12-3 or TRBV12-4 and TRBJ2-7, with D perhaps TRBD2 (5 bases). The CDR3 spans 13 residues. V was cut by 3 bases and J by 6 bases, with 12 bases left in between. This chain's CDR3 is CASSFAVSGEQYF. CDR3 DNA: TGTGCCAGCAGTTTTGCTGTGAGCGGCGAGCAGTACTTC.

The chain combines TRBV18 with TRBJ2-5, with 7 positions matching TRBD2. V dropped 3 bases and J dropped 5; count of bases not matched to a gene: 12. CDR1 and CDR2 from the germline V gene are KGHSH and LQKENI. The CDR3 covers 16 residues. In nucleotides, the CDR3 is TGTGCCAGCTCACCCAAGCGGAGCGGGACTCCGGAGACCCAGTACTTC. This translates into CASSPKRSGTPETQYF.

V and J are TRBV12-5 and TRBJ1-2; perhaps TRBD1 as D (5 bases). CDR1 is LGHNT and CDR2 is FRNRAP in the germline V gene. The CDR3 has 13 residues. V lost 1 base and J lost 4, with 7 bases in between. CDR3 nucleotide sequence: TGTGCTAGTGGTTTGGCGGGGGGCTATGGCTACACCTTC. Amino acid sequence: CASGLAGGYGYTF. Based on the CDR3 plus reference TRBV12-5 and TRBJ1-2, the full variable domain is DARVTQTPRHKVTEMGQEVTMRCQPILGHNTVFWYRQTMMQGLELLAYFRNRAPLDDSGMPKDRFSAEMPDATLATLKIQPSEPRDSAVYFCASGLAGGYGYTFGSGTRLTVV.

The table lists this clone with a count of one. V usage is TRBV7-2 and J usage is TRBJ2-1; D unclear. Germline V gene lookup returns CDR1 SGHTA and CDR2 FQGNSA. The CDR3 extends over 12 amino acids. Trimming cost V 2 bases and J 4 bases, with 3 bases left between them. The CDR3 DNA sequence: TGTGCCAGCAGCTTATCGTACAATGAGCAGTTCTTC. Its translation is CASSLSYNEQFF.

The CDR3 sequence: CASSLSGTGVVQPQHF. DNA of the CDR3: TGTGCCAGCAGCTTATCAGGGACAGGGGTAGTTCAGCCCCAGCATTTT. The chain is built from TRBV7-8 and TRBJ1-5; the match to TRBD1 covers 10 bases. CDR1 and CDR2 (germline): SGHVS, FQNEAQ. The CDR3 loop spans 16 amino acids. Trimming at V came to 2 bases and at J to 6 bases, leaving 7 bases not matched to a gene.

J is TRBJ2-4 and V is TRBV27; TRBD2 aligns across 8 bases. Trimming removed 4 bases from V and 0 bases from J; junction bases left unmatched: 5. This CDR3 comprises 16 residues. Per germline, CDR1 MNHEY and CDR2 SMNVEV (reference sequence). The CDR3 bases are TGTGCCAGCAGTTCCCGACTAGCGCTAGCCAAAAACATTCAGTACTTC. Encoded protein: CASSSRLALAKNIQYF.